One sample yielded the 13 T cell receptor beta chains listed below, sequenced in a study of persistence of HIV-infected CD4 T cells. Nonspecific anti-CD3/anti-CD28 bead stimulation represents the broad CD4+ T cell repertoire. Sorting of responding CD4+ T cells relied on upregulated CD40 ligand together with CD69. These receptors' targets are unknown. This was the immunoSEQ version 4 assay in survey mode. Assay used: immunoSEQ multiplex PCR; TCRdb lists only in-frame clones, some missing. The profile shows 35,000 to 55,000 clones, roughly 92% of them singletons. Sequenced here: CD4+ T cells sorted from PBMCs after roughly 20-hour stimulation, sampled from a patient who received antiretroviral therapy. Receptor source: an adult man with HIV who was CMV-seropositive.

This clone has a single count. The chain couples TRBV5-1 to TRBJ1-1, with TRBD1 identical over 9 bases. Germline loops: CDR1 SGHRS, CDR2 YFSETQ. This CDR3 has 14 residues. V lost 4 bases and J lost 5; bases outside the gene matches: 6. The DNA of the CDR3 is TGCGCCAGCAGCACTCAGACAGGGGGAACTGAAGCTTTCTTT. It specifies CASSTQTGGTEAFF.

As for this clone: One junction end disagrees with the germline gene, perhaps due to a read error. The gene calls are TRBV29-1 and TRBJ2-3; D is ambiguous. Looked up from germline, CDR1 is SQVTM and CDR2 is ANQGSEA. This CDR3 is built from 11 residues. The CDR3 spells CSVQDTDTQYF. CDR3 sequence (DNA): TGCAGCGTTCAAGACACAGATACGCAGTATTTT.

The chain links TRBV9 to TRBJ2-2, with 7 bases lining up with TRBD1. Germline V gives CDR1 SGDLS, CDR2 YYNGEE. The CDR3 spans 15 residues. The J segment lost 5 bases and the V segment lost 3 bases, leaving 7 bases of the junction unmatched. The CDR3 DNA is TGTGCCAGCAGCGCCCTCAGGACAGGTACCGGGGAGCTGTTTTTT. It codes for CASSALRTGTGELFF.

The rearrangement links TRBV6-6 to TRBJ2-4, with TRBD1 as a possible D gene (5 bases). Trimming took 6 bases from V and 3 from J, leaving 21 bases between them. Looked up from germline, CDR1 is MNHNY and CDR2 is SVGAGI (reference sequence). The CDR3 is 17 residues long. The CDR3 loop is CASRRTAGNMGKNIQYF. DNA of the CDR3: TGTGCCAGCAGGCGAACCGCAGGGAATATGGGCAAAAACATTCAGTACTTC.

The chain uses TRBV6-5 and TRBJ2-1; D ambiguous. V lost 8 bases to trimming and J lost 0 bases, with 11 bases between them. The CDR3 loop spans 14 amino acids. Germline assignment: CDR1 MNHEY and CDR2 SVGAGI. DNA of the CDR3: TGTGCCAGCCGTAAAACCTACTCCTACAATGAGCAGTTCTTC. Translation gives CASRKTYSYNEQFF.

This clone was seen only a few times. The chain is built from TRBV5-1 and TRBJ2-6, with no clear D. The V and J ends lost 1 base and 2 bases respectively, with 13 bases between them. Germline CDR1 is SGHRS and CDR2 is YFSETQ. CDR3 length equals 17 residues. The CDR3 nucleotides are TGCGCCAGCAGCTTGACGGCCAATGGGGCTGGGGCCAACGTCCTGACTTTC. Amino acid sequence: CASSLTANGAGANVLTF.

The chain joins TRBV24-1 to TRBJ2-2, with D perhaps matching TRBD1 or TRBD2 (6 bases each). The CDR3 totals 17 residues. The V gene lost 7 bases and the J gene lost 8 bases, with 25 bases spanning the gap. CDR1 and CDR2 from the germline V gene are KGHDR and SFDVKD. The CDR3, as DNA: TGTGCCACCAGCGACCCCCAGGGGAGTACTAGCACTGGGGAGCTGTTTTTT. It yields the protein CATSDPQGSTSTGELFF.

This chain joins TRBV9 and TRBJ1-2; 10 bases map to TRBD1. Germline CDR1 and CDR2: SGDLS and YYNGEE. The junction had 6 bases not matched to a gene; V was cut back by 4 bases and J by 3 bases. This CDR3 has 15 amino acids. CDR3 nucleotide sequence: TGTGCCAGCAGCCCGGGACAGGGGTTAGACTATGGCTACACCTTC. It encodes CASSPGQGLDYGYTF.

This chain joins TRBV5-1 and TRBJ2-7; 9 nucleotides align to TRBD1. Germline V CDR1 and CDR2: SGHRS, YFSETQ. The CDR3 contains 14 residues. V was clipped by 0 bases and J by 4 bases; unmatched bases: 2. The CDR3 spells CASSLADRGYEQYF. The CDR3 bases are TGCGCCAGCAGCTTGGCGGACAGGGGTTACGAGCAGTACTTC. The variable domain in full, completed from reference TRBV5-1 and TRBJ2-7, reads KAGVTQTPRYLIKTRGQQVTLSCSPISGHRSVSWYQQTPGQGLQFLFEYFSETQRNKGNFPGRFSGRQFSNSRSEMNVSTLELGDSALYLCASSLADRGYEQYFGPGTRLTVT.

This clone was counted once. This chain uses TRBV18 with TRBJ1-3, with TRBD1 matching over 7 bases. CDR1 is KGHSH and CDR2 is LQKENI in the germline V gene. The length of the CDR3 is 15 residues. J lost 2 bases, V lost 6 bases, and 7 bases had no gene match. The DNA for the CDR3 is TGTGCCAGCTCGGGACAGTTCTACCCTGGAAACACCATATATTTT. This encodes CASSGQFYPGNTIYF. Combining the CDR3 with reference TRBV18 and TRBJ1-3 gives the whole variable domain NAGVMQNPRHLVRRRGQEARLRCSPMKGHSHVYWYRQLPEEGLKFMVYLQKENIIDESGMPKERFSAEFPKEGPSILRIQQVVRGDSAAYFCASSGQFYPGNTIYFGEGSWLTVV.

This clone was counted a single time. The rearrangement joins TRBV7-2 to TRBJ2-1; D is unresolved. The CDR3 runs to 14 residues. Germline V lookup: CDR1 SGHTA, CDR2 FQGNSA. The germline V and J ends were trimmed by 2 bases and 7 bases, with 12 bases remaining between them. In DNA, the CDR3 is TGTGCCAGCAGCTTAAATAGGGCGCGGAATGAGCAGTTCTTC. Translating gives CASSLNRARNEQFF.

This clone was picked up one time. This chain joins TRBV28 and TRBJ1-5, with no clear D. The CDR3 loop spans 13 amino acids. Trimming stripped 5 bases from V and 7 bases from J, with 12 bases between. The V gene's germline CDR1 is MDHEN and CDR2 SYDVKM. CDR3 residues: CASSPPWSQPQHF. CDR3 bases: TGTGCCAGCAGTCCCCCGTGGAGCCAGCCCCAGCATTTT.

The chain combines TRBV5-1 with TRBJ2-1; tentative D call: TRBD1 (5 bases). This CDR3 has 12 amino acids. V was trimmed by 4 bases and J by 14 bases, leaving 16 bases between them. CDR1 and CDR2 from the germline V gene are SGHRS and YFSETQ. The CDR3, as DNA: TGCGCCAGCAGCCTGACAGAAGGCTCGGAGTTCTTC. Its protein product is CASSLTEGSEFF.